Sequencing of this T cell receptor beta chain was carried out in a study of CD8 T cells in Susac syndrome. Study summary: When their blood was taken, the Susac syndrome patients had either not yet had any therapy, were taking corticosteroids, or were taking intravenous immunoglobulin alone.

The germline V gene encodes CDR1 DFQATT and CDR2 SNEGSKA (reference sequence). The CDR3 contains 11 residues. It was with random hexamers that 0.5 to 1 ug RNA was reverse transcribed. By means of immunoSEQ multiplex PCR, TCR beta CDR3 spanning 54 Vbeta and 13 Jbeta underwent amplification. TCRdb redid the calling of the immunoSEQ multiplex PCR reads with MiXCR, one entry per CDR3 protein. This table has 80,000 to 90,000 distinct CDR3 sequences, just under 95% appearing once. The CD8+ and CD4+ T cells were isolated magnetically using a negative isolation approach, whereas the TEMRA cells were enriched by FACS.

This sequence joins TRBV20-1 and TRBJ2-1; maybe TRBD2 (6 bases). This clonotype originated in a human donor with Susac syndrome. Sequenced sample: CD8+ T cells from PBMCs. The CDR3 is CGGVGNNEQFF. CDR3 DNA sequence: TGCGGCGGGGTGGGTAACAATGAGCAGTTCTTC.